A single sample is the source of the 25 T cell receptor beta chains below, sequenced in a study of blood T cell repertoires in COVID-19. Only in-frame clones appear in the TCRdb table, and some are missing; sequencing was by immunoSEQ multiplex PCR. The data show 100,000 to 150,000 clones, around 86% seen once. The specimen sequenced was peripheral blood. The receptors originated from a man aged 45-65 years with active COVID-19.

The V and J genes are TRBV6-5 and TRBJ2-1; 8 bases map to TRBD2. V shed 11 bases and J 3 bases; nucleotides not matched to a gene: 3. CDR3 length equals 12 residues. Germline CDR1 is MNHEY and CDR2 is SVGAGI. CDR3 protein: CAVAGGYNEQFF. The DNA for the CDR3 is TGTGCCGTGGCGGGGGGCTACAATGAGCAGTTCTTC.

CDR3 sequence: CASSVDPLGGVHGYTF. The CDR3 DNA sequence: TGTGCCAGCAGCGTAGATCCCCTGGGAGGGGTACATGGCTACACCTTC. The chain uses TRBV9 and TRBJ1-2; D possibly corresponds to TRBD1 (5 bases). CDR1 is SGDLS, CDR2 YYNGEE, per germline. The CDR3 totals 16 residues. The V end lost 0 bases, the J end lost 6 bases, and 18 bases lay between the germline ends.

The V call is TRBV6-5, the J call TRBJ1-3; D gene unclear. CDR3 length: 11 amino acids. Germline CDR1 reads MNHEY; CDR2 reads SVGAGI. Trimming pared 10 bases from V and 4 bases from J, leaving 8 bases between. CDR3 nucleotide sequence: TGTGCCACCGCGATGGGAAACACCATATATTTT. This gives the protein CATAMGNTIYF.

The CDR3 loop reads CASSQDHPGLRGNGYTF. The CDR3 coding sequence is TGTGCCAGCAGCCAAGATCATCCCGGACTTCGAGGGAATGGCTACACCTTC. This chain joins TRBV14 and TRBJ1-2; D ambiguous. Trimming removed 0 bases from V and 6 bases from J, with 20 bases in between. The CDR3 is 17 amino acids. CDR1 and CDR2 from the germline V gene are SGHDN and FVKESK.

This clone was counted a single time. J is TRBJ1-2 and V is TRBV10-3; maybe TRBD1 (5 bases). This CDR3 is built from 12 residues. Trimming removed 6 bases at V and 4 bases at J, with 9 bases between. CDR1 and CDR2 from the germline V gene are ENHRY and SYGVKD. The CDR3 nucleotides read TGTGCCATCAGCCCCGACAGCTATGGCTACACCTTC. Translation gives CAISPDSYGYTF.

The CDR3 DNA sequence: TGTGCCAGCAGCGTAGAGTGGGACAGGGGCTATGGCTACACCTTC. Amino acid sequence: CASSVEWDRGYGYTF. The chain has TRBV9 and TRBJ1-2; 10 bases match TRBD1. V lost 0 bases and J lost 4; bases outside the gene matches: 3. This CDR3 comprises 15 residues. Germline V lookup: CDR1 SGDLS, CDR2 YYNGEE.

The DNA of the CDR3 is TGTGCCAGCAGCCAATCCCAGACAGGGGGCGGCTATGGCTACACCTTC. Translating it yields CASSQSQTGGGYGYTF. This rearrangement joins TRBV7-6 to TRBJ1-2; 10 positions agree with TRBD1. Per the germline V gene, CDR1 is SGHVS and CDR2 is FNYEAQ. This CDR3 has 16 amino acids. V gave up 5 bases and J gave up 4 bases; unmatched junction bases: 10.

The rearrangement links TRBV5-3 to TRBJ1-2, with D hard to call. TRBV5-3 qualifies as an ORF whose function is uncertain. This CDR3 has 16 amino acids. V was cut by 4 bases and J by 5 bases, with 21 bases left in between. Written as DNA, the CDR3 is TGTGCCAGAAGCCTTAACAGCCTTATTGTGATATATGGCTACACCTTC. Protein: CARSLNSLIVIYGYTF.

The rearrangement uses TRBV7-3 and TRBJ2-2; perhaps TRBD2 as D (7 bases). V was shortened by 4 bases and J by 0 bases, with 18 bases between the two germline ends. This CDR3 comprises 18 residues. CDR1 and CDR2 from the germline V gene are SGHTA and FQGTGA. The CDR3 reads CASSSTLAGAANTGELFF. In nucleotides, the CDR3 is TGTGCCAGCAGCTCAACTCTGGCGGGGGCGGCGAACACCGGGGAGCTGTTTTTT. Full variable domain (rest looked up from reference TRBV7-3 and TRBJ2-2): GAGVSQTPSNKVTEKGKYVELRCDPISGHTALYWYRQSLGQGPEFLIYFQGTGAADDSGLPNDRFFAVRPEGSVSTLKIQRTERGDSAVYLCASSSTLAGAANTGELFFGEGSRLTVL.

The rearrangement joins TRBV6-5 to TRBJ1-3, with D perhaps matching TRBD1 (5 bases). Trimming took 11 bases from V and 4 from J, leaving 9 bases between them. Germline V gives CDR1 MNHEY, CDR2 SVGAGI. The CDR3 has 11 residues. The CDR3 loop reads CALRGGNTIYF. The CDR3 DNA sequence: TGTGCCCTCCGGGGGGGAAACACCATATATTTT.

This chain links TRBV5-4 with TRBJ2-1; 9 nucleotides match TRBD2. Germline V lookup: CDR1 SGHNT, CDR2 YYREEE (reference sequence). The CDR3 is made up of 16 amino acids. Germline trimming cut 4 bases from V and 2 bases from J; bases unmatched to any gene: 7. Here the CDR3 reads CASSGPSGETYNEQFF. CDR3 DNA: TGTGCCAGCAGCGGGCCTAGCGGGGAGACCTACAATGAGCAGTTCTTC.

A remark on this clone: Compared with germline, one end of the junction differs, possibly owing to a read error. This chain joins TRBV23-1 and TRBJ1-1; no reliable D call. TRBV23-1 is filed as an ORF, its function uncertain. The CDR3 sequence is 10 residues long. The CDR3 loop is CASSQSTAKF. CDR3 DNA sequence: TGCGCCAGCAGTCAATCAACAGCCAAGTTT.

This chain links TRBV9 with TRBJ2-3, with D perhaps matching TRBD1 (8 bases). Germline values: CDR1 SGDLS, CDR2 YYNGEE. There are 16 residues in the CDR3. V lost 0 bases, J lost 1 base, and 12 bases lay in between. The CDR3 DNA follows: TGTGCCAGCAGCGTAGGACAGGGGAGGGGCACAGATACGCAGTATTTT. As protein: CASSVGQGRGTDTQYF.

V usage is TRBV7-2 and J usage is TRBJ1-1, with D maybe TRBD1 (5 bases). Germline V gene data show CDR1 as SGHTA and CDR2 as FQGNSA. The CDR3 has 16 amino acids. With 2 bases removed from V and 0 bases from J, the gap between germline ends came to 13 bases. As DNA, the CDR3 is TGTGCCAGCAGCTTACGGGTTAGGGGCTTGAACACTGAAGCTTTCTTT. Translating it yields CASSLRVRGLNTEAFF.

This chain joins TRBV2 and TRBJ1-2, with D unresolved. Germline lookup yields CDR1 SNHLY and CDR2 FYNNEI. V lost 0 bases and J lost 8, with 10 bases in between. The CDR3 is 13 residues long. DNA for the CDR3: TGTGCCAGCAGTGAAGCGGCAGCGGGGGGCTACACCTTC. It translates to CASSEAAAGGYTF.

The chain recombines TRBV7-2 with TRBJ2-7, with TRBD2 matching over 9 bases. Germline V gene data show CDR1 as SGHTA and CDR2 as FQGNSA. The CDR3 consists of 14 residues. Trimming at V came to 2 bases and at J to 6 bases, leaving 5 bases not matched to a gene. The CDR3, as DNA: TGTGCCAGCAGCTTAAATGCGGGGGGGCGCGAGCAGTACTTC. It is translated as CASSLNAGGREQYF.

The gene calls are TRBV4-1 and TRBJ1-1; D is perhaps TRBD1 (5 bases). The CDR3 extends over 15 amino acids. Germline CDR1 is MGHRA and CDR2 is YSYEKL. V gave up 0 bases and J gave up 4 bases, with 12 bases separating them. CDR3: CASSQEGGAATEAFF. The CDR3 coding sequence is TGCGCCAGCAGCCAAGAGGGCGGGGCGGCCACTGAAGCTTTCTTT.

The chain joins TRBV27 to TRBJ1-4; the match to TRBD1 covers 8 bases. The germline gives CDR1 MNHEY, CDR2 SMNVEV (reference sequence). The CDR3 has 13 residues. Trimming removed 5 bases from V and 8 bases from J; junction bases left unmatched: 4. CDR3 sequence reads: CASSPRTGEKLFF. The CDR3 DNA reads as TGTGCCAGCAGTCCCCGGACAGGGGAAAAACTGTTTTTT.

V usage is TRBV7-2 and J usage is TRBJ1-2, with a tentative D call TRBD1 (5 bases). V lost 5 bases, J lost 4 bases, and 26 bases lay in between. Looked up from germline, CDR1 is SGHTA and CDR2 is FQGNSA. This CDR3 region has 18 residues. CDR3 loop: CASSRRGGQLLAFYGYTF. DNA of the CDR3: TGTGCCAGCAGCCGGAGGGGAGGACAACTCTTGGCCTTCTATGGCTACACCTTC.

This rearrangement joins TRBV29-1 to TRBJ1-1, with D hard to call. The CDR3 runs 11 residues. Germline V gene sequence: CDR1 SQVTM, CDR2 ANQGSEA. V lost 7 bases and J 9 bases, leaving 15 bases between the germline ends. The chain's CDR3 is CSANSESQAFF. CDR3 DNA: TGCAGCGCGAACTCGGAGAGTCAAGCTTTCTTT.

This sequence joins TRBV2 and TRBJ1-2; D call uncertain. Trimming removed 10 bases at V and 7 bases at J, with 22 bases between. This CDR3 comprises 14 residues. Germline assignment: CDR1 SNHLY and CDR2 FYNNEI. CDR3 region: CATPEREGSSGYTF. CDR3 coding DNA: TGTGCCACCCCGGAGAGGGAAGGGTCCTCTGGCTACACCTTC.

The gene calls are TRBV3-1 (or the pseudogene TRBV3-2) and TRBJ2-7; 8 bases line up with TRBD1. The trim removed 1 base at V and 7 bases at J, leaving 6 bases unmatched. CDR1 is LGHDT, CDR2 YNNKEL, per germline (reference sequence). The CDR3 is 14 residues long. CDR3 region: CASSQASTGGEQYF. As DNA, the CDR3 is TGTGCCAGCAGCCAAGCCTCAACAGGGGGTGAGCAGTACTTC.

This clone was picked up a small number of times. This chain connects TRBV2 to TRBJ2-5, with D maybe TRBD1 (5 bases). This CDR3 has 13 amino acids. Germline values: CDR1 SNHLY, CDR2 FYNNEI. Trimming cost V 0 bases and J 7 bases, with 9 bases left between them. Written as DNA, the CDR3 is TGTGCCAGCAGTGAAGCAAAGGGGTCGACCCAGTACTTC. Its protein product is CASSEAKGSTQYF.

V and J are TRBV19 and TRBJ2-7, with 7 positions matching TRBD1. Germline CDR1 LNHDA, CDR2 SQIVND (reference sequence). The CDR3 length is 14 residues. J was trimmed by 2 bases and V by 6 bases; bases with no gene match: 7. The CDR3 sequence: CASRAQGTTYEQYF. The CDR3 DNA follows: TGTGCCAGTAGGGCACAGGGGACCACCTACGAGCAGTACTTC.

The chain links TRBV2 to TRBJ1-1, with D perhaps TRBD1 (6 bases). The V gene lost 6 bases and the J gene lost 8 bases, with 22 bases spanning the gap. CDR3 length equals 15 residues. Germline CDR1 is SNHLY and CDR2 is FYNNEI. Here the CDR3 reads CASSPAGLGGAEAFF. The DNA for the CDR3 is TGTGCCAGCAGCCCCGCAGGACTCGGGGGGGCGGAAGCTTTCTTT.